This TCR beta chain was documented in a study of OX40 agonist ivuxolimab in advanced cancers. Sequenced by immunoSEQ multiplex PCR; TCRdb stores in-frame clones only, minus some. Of 65,000 to 85,000 clones listed, roughly 85% are singletons. CDR1 and CDR2 (germline): SNHLY, FYNNEI. CDR3 size: 15 residues. V lost 4 bases and J lost 3; bases outside the gene matches: 7. The origin of this receptor is an adult with an advanced solid tumor such as melanoma, head and neck, liver or kidney cancer. The chain combines TRBV2 with TRBJ1-1, with TRBD1 identical over 8 bases. Source: CD4+ or CD8+ T cells sorted from blood, taken in a trial of the OX40 agonist ivuxolimab. The CDR3 is CASSGSGGVYTEAFF. The CDR3 DNA follows: TGTGCCAGCAGTGGGTCAGGGGGCGTCTACACTGAAGCTTTCTTT.